The 30 T cell receptor beta chains given below trace back to one sample, sequenced in a study of cytomegalovirus exposure and HLA in healthy donors. With 60 Vbeta and 13 Jbeta primers, the PCR was carried out. The protocol was immunoSEQ multiplex PCR, while the TCRdb copy is restricted to in-frame clones and leaves out a portion. Among 120,000 to 150,000 clones listed, around 75% were seen once. The sequenced sample was PBMCs. Receptors were obtained from a woman aged 18-29 years in good health and CMV-seronegative.

V and J are TRBV30 and TRBJ2-6, with 8 bases that match TRBD2. The germline V gene encodes CDR1 GTSNPN and CDR2 SVGIG (reference sequence). V was pared by 2 bases and J by 7 bases, with 10 bases of the junction left unmatched. This CDR3 spans 16 amino acids. The chain's CDR3 is CAWSLTGGAEANVLTF. In DNA, the CDR3 is TGTGCCTGGAGTCTAACGGGGGGGGCTGAAGCCAACGTCCTGACTTTC.

The J gene is TRBJ1-2, the V gene TRBV28; TRBD1 matches at 10 bases. The CDR3 contains 17 residues. The germline V gene encodes CDR1 MDHEN and CDR2 SYDVKM. V was pared by 3 bases and J by 8 bases, with 15 bases of the junction left unmatched. CDR3 protein: CASSLSGTGVPTRGYTF. CDR3 coding DNA: TGTGCCAGCAGTTTGTCCGGGACAGGGGTACCTACGCGGGGCTACACCTTC.

This sequence joins TRBV2 and TRBJ1-1; no reliable D call. V was trimmed by 7 bases and J by 6 bases, leaving 9 bases between them. Germline V gene data show CDR1 as SNHLY and CDR2 as FYNNEI. CDR3 length: 11 residues. CDR3 sequence: CASIKLPEAFF. In nucleotides, the CDR3 is TGTGCCAGCATAAAACTCCCTGAAGCTTTCTTT.

This clone was counted between two and nine times. The chain is built from TRBV5-5 and TRBJ2-7; D perhaps matches TRBD2 (5 bases). V lost 4 bases to trimming and J lost 7 bases, with 15 bases between them. CDR3 size: 13 residues. The germline gives CDR1 SGHKS, CDR2 YYEKEE (reference sequence). CDR3 in amino acids: CASSLFLRREQYV. The CDR3 DNA reads as TGTGCCAGCAGCCTTTTCTTACGGAGGGAGCAGTACGTC.

V usage is TRBV4-3 and J usage is TRBJ1-1, with 8 bases that match TRBD1. CDR3 length: 19 residues. The V gene end was trimmed by 2 bases and the J gene end by 0 bases; junction bases not matched to a gene: 14. The germline gives CDR1 LGHNA, CDR2 YSLEER. The CDR3 sequence is CASSQNAARGRQLNTEAFF. Written as DNA, the CDR3 is TGCGCCAGCAGCCAAAATGCGGCCAGGGGGCGTCAGTTGAACACTGAAGCTTTCTTT.

CDR3 protein: CASTGYSNQPQHF. The DNA for the CDR3 is TGTGCCAGCACGGGGTATAGCAATCAGCCCCAGCATTTT. The chain employs TRBV2 and TRBJ1-5, with no clear D. Trimming pared 7 bases from V and 0 bases from J, leaving 7 bases between. This CDR3 has 13 amino acids. CDR1 is SNHLY, CDR2 FYNNEI, per germline.

The J gene is TRBJ1-5, the V gene TRBV6-1, with 9 bases lining up with TRBD1. Trimming removed 5 bases from V and 5 bases from J; junction bases left unmatched: 7. The germline V gene has CDR1 MNHNS and CDR2 SASEGT. This CDR3 spans 15 amino acids. In DNA, the CDR3 is TGTGCCAGCAGTTCCCCGGGACAGGGCCATCAGCCCCAGCATTTT. This encodes CASSSPGQGHQPQHF.

The rearrangement links TRBV28 to TRBJ1-1, with D unclear. With 2 bases removed from V and 1 base from J, the gap between germline ends came to 8 bases. The CDR3 is made up of 14 amino acids. The germline V gene encodes CDR1 MDHEN and CDR2 SYDVKM. CDR3 protein: CASSLRNRNTEAFF. In nucleotides, the CDR3 is TGTGCCAGCAGTTTAAGAAACAGGAACACTGAAGCTTTCTTT.

The J gene is TRBJ2-7, the V gene TRBV5-4; 9 positions match TRBD2. Trimming cost V 4 bases and J 2 bases; bases outside gene matches: 10. The germline gives CDR1 SGHNT, CDR2 YYREEE (reference sequence). This CDR3 is 16 amino acids long. The DNA of the CDR3 is TGTGCCAGCAGCCCCGGCGGGGGGGTGGGACCCTACGAGCAGTACTTC. Translated: CASSPGGGVGPYEQYF.

This chain links TRBV11-3 with TRBJ2-7; tentatively, D is TRBD1 (5 bases). Germline lookup yields CDR1 SGHNT and CDR2 YENEEA. This CDR3 is 12 amino acids long. V was cut by 3 bases and J by 5 bases, with 8 bases left in between. DNA of the CDR3: TGTGCCAGCAGCTTCGACAGAAACGAGCAGTACTTC. This sequence encodes CASSFDRNEQYF.

The V gene is TRBV7-2, the J gene TRBJ2-7, with D possibly TRBD1 on 6 matching bases. V lost 6 bases to trimming and J lost 0 bases, with 15 bases between them. Germline V gene lookup returns CDR1 SGHTA and CDR2 FQGNSA. The CDR3 contains 15 residues. Here the CDR3 DNA reads TGTGCCAGCAGTAGGACCCGGGACAACTCCTACGAGCAGTACTTC. Amino acid sequence: CASSRTRDNSYEQYF.

This clone was picked up one time. CDR3 nucleotides: TGCGCCAGCAGCACGGGACTAGCGGTCCTAGGCGAGCAGTACTTC. Translating gives CASSTGLAVLGEQYF. V is TRBV5-1 and J is TRBJ2-7, with 11 bases aligning to TRBD2. The V gene's germline CDR1 is SGHRS and CDR2 YFSETQ. Losses at the gene ends were 4 bases for V and 6 bases for J; bases not matched to a gene: 9. The CDR3 has 15 amino acids. Variable domain in full (rest from reference TRBV5-1 and TRBJ2-7): KAGVTQTPRYLIKTRGQQVTLSCSPISGHRSVSWYQQTPGQGLQFLFEYFSETQRNKGNFPGRFSGRQFSNSRSEMNVSTLELGDSALYLCASSTGLAVLGEQYFGPGTRLTVT.

The chain links TRBV11-2 to TRBJ2-7, with D possibly matching TRBD1 (6 bases). CDR1 is SGHAT and CDR2 is FQNNGV in the germline V gene. V was clipped by 3 bases and J by 0 bases, with 15 bases between them. The CDR3 has 16 amino acids. This chain's CDR3 is CASSFPRTESSYEQYF. The CDR3 nucleotides read TGTGCCAGCAGCTTTCCTAGGACAGAGAGCTCCTACGAGCAGTACTTC.

The chain carries TRBV5-6 and TRBJ2-7; 9 positions agree with TRBD1. This CDR3 contains 16 residues. With 2 bases clipped from V and 0 bases from J, the junction kept 6 bases outside the gene matches. CDR1 is SGHDT and CDR2 is YYEEEE in the germline V gene. The CDR3 protein is CASSLYGTGSSYEQYV. The CDR3 coding sequence is TGTGCCAGCAGCTTATATGGGACAGGGAGCTCCTACGAGCAGTACGTC.

V gene TRBV9 combines with J gene TRBJ2-1; D perhaps matches TRBD1 (6 bases). Germline V lookup: CDR1 SGDLS, CDR2 YYNGEE. The CDR3 is 14 residues long. V was clipped by 3 bases and J by 2 bases, with 9 bases between them. This CDR3 reads CASSDRDTYNEQFF. The CDR3 DNA reads as TGTGCCAGCAGCGACCGGGACACCTACAATGAGCAGTTCTTC.

This clone was counted between two and nine times. The chain uses TRBV5-1 and TRBJ2-1, with 12 positions matching TRBD2. After removal of 1 base from V and 4 bases from J, the junction contained 6 bases not matched to a gene. The CDR3 has 17 residues. Germline assignment: CDR1 SGHRS and CDR2 YFSETQ. The CDR3 DNA sequence: TGCGCCAGCAGCTTGACTAGCGGGGGGTTTTATTACAATGAGCAGTTCTTC. Residues: CASSLTSGGFYYNEQFF.

This clone occurred once. This chain uses TRBV19 with TRBJ1-2; TRBD1 matches 7 bases. Germline CDR1 and CDR2: LNHDA and SQIVND (reference sequence). The length of the CDR3 is 15 residues. J lost 3 bases, V lost 7 bases, and 11 bases had no gene match. In DNA, the CDR3 is TGTGCCAGTAAGGTTTCGGGGACAGCTGACTATGGCTACACCTTC. This sequence encodes CASKVSGTADYGYTF.

The genes are TRBV5-4 and TRBJ1-1; 10 bases are shared with TRBD1. The CDR3 consists of 16 residues. Trimming took 3 bases from V and 6 from J; bases not matched to a gene: 11. Germline V gene lookup returns CDR1 SGHNT and CDR2 YYREEE (reference sequence). CDR3 nucleotides: TGTGCCAGCAGCTCGACAGGGGGCGCGGGTTTCCCTGAAGCTTTCTTT. Its protein is CASSSTGGAGFPEAFF. The full variable domain, rest sourced from reference TRBV5-4 and TRBJ1-1, is ETGVTQSPTHLIKTRGQQVTLRCSSQSGHNTVSWYQQALGQGPQFIFQYYREEENGRGNFPPRFSGLQFPNYSSELNVNALELDDSALYLCASSSTGGAGFPEAFFGQGTRLTVV.

The genes are TRBV30 and TRBJ1-1; a possible D gene is TRBD1 (6 bases). V lost 5 bases and J lost 0, with 22 bases in between. This CDR3 has 17 amino acids. Germline V gives CDR1 GTSNPN, CDR2 SVGIG (reference sequence). The CDR3 is CAWASGGGGGLNTEAFF. CDR3 sequence (DNA): TGTGCCTGGGCGTCGGGGGGGGGTGGGGGCTTGAACACTGAAGCTTTCTTT.

The rearrangement joins TRBV29-1 to TRBJ2-5; 8 bases fit TRBD2. The ends lost 6 bases at V and 4 bases at J; junction bases unmatched: 1. This CDR3 has 11 amino acids. Per the germline V gene, CDR1 is SQVTM and CDR2 is ANQGSEA. CDR3 protein: CSVREGETQYF. In DNA form, the CDR3 reads TGCAGCGTCCGGGAGGGAGAGACCCAGTACTTC.

There are a few counts of this clone. V and J are TRBV7-9 and TRBJ2-7, with 9 nucleotides matching TRBD1. V was clipped by 2 bases and J by 4 bases; unmatched bases: 3. The CDR3 is 14 amino acids. Germline V gene sequence: CDR1 SEHNR, CDR2 FQNEAQ (reference sequence). CDR3 coding DNA: TGTGCCAGCAGCTTAAGACAGGGGGGATACGAGCAGTACTTC. Protein sequence: CASSLRQGGYEQYF.

The CDR3 protein is CASSLGGGTVGIMNTEAFF. The CDR3 DNA follows: TGCGCCAGCAGCTTGGGGGGGGGAACAGTAGGAATCATGAACACTGAAGCTTTCTTT. V gene TRBV5-1 combines with J gene TRBJ1-1; D may be TRBD1 (5 bases). The CDR3 loop spans 19 amino acids. The ends were cut back, 0 bases at V and 0 bases at J, with 21 bases in the middle. CDR1 and CDR2 (germline): SGHRS, YFSETQ. Looking up the rest from reference TRBV5-1 and TRBJ1-1 gives the full variable domain: KAGVTQTPRYLIKTRGQQVTLSCSPISGHRSVSWYQQTPGQGLQFLFEYFSETQRNKGNFPGRFSGRQFSNSRSEMNVSTLELGDSALYLCASSLGGGTVGIMNTEAFFGQGTRLTVV.

The chain links TRBV27 to TRBJ1-2; 7 bases align to TRBD1. Germline lookup yields CDR1 MNHEY and CDR2 SMNVEV (reference sequence). Unmatched junction bases numbered 2, after V lost 6 bases and J lost 4 bases. The CDR3 runs to 12 residues. In DNA, the CDR3 is TGTGCCAGCAGGTCAGGGGGCTATGGCTACACCTTC. Translating gives CASRSGGYGYTF.

Details on this clone: This same CDR3 is encoded by further DNA sequences in the sample. The chain combines TRBV13 with TRBJ1-3; D unclear. Trimming left V 3 bases short and J 0 bases short, with 9 bases between. There are 15 residues in the CDR3. The V gene's germline CDR1 is PRHDT and CDR2 FYEKMQ (reference sequence). The CDR3 sequence: CASSLDSSSGNTIYF. In DNA form, the CDR3 reads TGTGCCAGCAGCTTGGACTCAAGCTCTGGAAACACCATATATTTT.

The chain has TRBV20-1 and TRBJ2-3; D uncertain. V gave up 7 bases and J gave up 2 bases, with 7 bases separating them. The germline gives CDR1 DFQATT, CDR2 SNEGSKA (reference sequence). CDR3 length: 11 residues. This CDR3 reads CSGATTDTQYF. The DNA of the CDR3 is TGCAGTGGAGCGACCACAGATACGCAGTATTTT.

This clone has only a few counts. The CDR3 coding sequence is TGTGCCAGCAGTCTTCGGTTGGAGACCCAGTACTTC. It encodes CASSLRLETQYF. The chain employs TRBV28 and TRBJ2-5; D remains ambiguous. The germline CDR1 and CDR2 sequences are MDHEN and SYDVKM. V was cut by 5 bases and J by 5 bases, with 9 bases left in between. The CDR3 has 12 amino acids.

The chain links TRBV27 to TRBJ1-2; 7 nucleotides line up with TRBD1. V shed 6 bases, J shed 8 bases, and the junction held 15 bases outside the gene matches. This CDR3 is built from 15 residues. Germline loops: CDR1 MNHEY, CDR2 SMNVEV (reference sequence). The CDR3 DNA sequence: TGTGCCAGCAGCTCCGGGACAGTGCCCCGAAGGGGCTACACCTTC. Protein product: CASSSGTVPRRGYTF.

The J gene is TRBJ1-3, the V gene TRBV7-8; 11 bases agree with TRBD1. The V segment lost 4 bases and the J segment 2 bases; nucleotides outside the gene matches: 4. The germline V gene encodes CDR1 SGHVS and CDR2 FQNEAQ. This CDR3 comprises 16 residues. The CDR3 sequence is CASSYGQGAAGNTIYF. As DNA, the CDR3 is TGTGCCAGCAGCTACGGACAGGGGGCAGCTGGAAACACCATATATTTT.

In this sample, this clone turned up a few times. This chain connects TRBV19 to TRBJ2-7; D unresolved. In germline, CDR1 is LNHDA, CDR2 SQIVND (reference sequence). V lost 1 base to trimming and J lost 7 bases, with 11 bases between them. The CDR3 length is 13 residues. This CDR3 reads CASSIVNGREQYV. CDR3 nucleotide sequence: TGTGCCAGTAGTATAGTGAACGGACGGGAGCAGTACGTC.

The chain uses TRBV10-3 and TRBJ2-1, with 9 bases identical to TRBD2. J lost 5 bases, V lost 3 bases, and 8 bases had no gene match. This CDR3 contains 16 residues. Germline V CDR1 and CDR2: ENHRY, SYGVKD. The CDR3 here is CAISESLAGIDNEQFF. In nucleotides, the CDR3 is TGTGCCATCAGTGAATCGCTAGCGGGAATTGACAATGAGCAGTTCTTC.